This T cell receptor (beta chain) is from a study of CD8 T cells in Susac syndrome. Across the whole study: The Susac syndrome patients were therapy-naive, on corticosteroids, or on intravenous immunoglobulin alone at blood draw. Overall study findings and caveats: Within total CD8+ repertoires, sixteen Susac-specific public clones were found, and within CD8+ TEMRA repertoires, about 5.

The TEMRA cells underwent FACS enrichment, while the CD8+ and CD4+ T cells underwent negative isolation. Looked up from germline, CDR1 is ENHRY and CDR2 is SYGVKD. The CDR3 is made up of 12 amino acids. Between the trimmed V and J ends, which lost 8 bases and 5 bases, there was a span of 9 bases. Note on this clonotype: Its specificity is unknown.

A quantity of about 0.5 to 1 ug RNA underwent reverse transcription using random hexamers. Amplification of TCR beta CDR3 across 54 Vbeta and 13 Jbeta was performed with immunoSEQ multiplex PCR. Via MiXCR, TCRdb re-called the immunoSEQ multiplex PCR reads, giving one row per CDR3 protein. Of about 76,000 distinct CDR3 sequences in the sample, 93% are singletons; the top ten hold less than 0.6%. The J gene is TRBJ2-2, the V gene TRBV10-3; D gene uncertain. Material: CD8+ T cells from PBMCs. The receptor was derived from a human donor with Susac syndrome. The CDR3 loop reads CAIAHPTGELFF. The CDR3 nucleotides are TGTGCCATCGCCCACCCAACCGGGGAGCTGTTTTTT.